This T cell receptor (beta chain) was captured in a study of blood T cell repertoires in COVID-19. As processed by the authors: Reference gene primer amplification in the assay estimated nucleated cell counts. Here immunoSEQ multiplex PCR was the method, and the copy in TCRdb shows in-frame clones only, minus some. Clone size and the V and J calls come from that table; the DNA yielded D and trimming. The sample lists roughly 170,000 clones; around four fifths were seen once. Researchers sorted participants into cohorts using their self-reported clinical history. The germline V gene encodes CDR1 SGHNT and CDR2 YYREEE (reference sequence). J was trimmed by 6 bases and V by 0 bases; bases with no gene match: 3. The length of the CDR3 is 13 residues.

The chain employs TRBV5-4 and TRBJ2-7; 7 bases map to TRBD2. The receptor was derived from a woman in her 50s who had recovered from COVID-19. The sequencing sample was made of PBMCs or T cells enriched from blood (not recorded which). Here the CDR3 DNA reads TGTGCCAGCAGCTTGGAACTAGCGCTCGAGCAGTACTTC. Translation gives CASSLELALEQYF.